The rows below give T cell receptor beta chains drawn from one sample of a study of T-cell reconstitution after alpha-beta-depleted transplantation in children. TCRdb reprocessed the PCR reads via MiXCR and lists one record per CDR3 protein. The profile shows 250,000 to 350,000 distinct CDR3 sequences, more than 9% of them singletons. The specimen was PBMCs from the stem cell graft donor, collected from the stem cell graft. These receptors were obtained from a human donor who donated a stem cell graft to a child with SCID. The CDR3 runs from the conserved cysteine through the conserved F or W. The D gene is left open where the match is weak. Rows give clone size only sometimes, using once, few, many, or a class for an expanded clone.

cdr3_aa cdr3_nt clone_size j_call v_call d_call
CASSFGLAGDNEQFF TGCGCCAGCAGCTTCGGACTAGCGGGGGACAATGAGCAGTTCTTC few TRBJ2-1 TRBV5-1 TRBD2
CASSTDREGRDTQYF TGCGCCAGCAGCACCGACAGGGAGGGGAGAGATACGCAGTATTTT NA TRBJ2-3 TRBV5-1 NA
CASSQTEEAFF TGTGCCAGCAGCCAAACAGAGGAAGCTTTCTTT many TRBJ1-1 TRBV3-1 NA
CASSPLAAPSYEQYF TGCGCCAGCAGCCCACTAGCGGCCCCTTCCTACGAGCAGTACTTC NA TRBJ2-7 TRBV5-1 TRBD2
CASSRHELGRNTIYF TGTGCCAGCAGCCGACATGAACTCGGGAGAAACACCATATATTTT NA TRBJ1-3 TRBV6-1 NA
CASSPTSGWGSEQFF TGTGCCAGCAGTCCGACTAGCGGGTGGGGAAGTGAGCAGTTCTTC NA TRBJ2-1 TRBV27 TRBD2
CASSPTTQETQYF TGTGCCAGCTCACCGACCACCCAAGAGACCCAGTACTTC few TRBJ2-5 TRBV18 NA
CASSLGLRGITEAFF TGTGCCAGCAGCTTAGGTCTTAGGGGGATCACTGAAGCTTTCTTT NA TRBJ1-1 TRBV7-6 NA
CASSLSQDSNQPQHF TGCGCCAGCAGCCTCTCACAGGATAGCAATCAGCCCCAGCATTTT few TRBJ1-5 TRBV4-1 NA
CASSYSAFAVAGEQYF TGTGCCAGCAGTTACTCTGCCTTCGCCGTAGCCGGCGAGCAGTACTTC NA TRBJ2-7 TRBV6-5 NA
CASSLGGRAEQFF TGTGCCAGCAGCCTGGGTGGAAGGGCTGAGCAGTTCTTC few TRBJ2-1 TRBV7-6 NA
CASRRGTASYNEQFF TGCGCCAGCAGGCGCGGGACAGCTTCCTACAATGAGCAGTTCTTC few TRBJ2-1 TRBV10-2 NA
CASSLVGDVEKLFF TGCGCCAGCAGCTTGGTTGGGGACGTCGAAAAACTGTTTTTT few TRBJ1-4 TRBV5-1 NA
CASSDPGTGISPLHF TGTGCCAGCAGTGACCCTGGGACAGGGATTTCACCCCTCCACTTT NA TRBJ1-6 TRBV25-1 TRBD1
CSARRAVSTDTQYF TGCAGTGCACGTAGGGCGGTTAGCACAGATACGCAGTATTTT many TRBJ2-3 TRBV20-1 NA
CASGLTGGVNEQFF TGTGCCAGCGGATTAACGGGGGGGGTGAATGAGCAGTTCTTC few TRBJ2-1 TRBV5-6 TRBD2
CASRPIQGEIYNEQFF TGTGCCAGCAGACCGATACAGGGAGAGATCTACAATGAGCAGTTCTTC few TRBJ2-1 TRBV28 NA